The 20 T cell receptor beta chains listed next were all sequenced from one sample in a study of PD-L1 blockade in urothelial cancer. The protocol was immunoSEQ multiplex PCR, while the TCRdb copy is restricted to in-frame clones and leaves out a portion. Of 55,000 to 70,000 clones listed, around 79% are singletons. Sequenced here: PBMCs, sampled around atezolizumab (anti-PD-L1) treatment. The receptors originated from a man between 65 and 79 years old with urothelial cancer.

This rearrangement joins TRBV12-5 to TRBJ2-3; possible D gene TRBD2, 9 bases. This CDR3 region has 16 residues. V dropped 6 bases and J dropped 5 bases, with 21 bases sitting between them. CDR1 LGHNT and CDR2 FRNRAP come from the germline V gene. The CDR3 loop is CASGAGGGRAEDTQYF. CDR3 in DNA: TGTGCTAGTGGCGCAGGGGGCGGGAGGGCCGAAGATACGCAGTATTTT.

The chain couples TRBV6-5 to TRBJ2-7; TRBD2 aligns across 8 bases. The CDR3 contains 16 residues. Looked up from germline, CDR1 is MNHEY and CDR2 is SVGAGI. J gave up 3 bases and V 4 bases, and 11 bases lay outside the gene matches. DNA for the CDR3: TGTGCCAGCAGTTTCCACGGGGGGGAGCCGAACTACGAGCAGTACTTC. Its translation: CASSFHGGEPNYEQYF.

The rearrangement uses TRBV14 and TRBJ1-2; TRBD1 matches at 8 bases. The length of the CDR3 is 15 residues. Germline V gene data show CDR1 as SGHDN and CDR2 as FVKESK. The V and J ends lost 1 base and 2 bases, in that order; junction bases with no gene match: 3. Here the CDR3 DNA reads TGTGCCAGCAGCCAAGCCGACAGGGGAAACTATGGCTACACCTTC. Its protein product is CASSQADRGNYGYTF.

CDR3 residues: CASSFHRDTEAFF. The CDR3 nucleotides read TGTGCCAGCAGTTTCCACAGGGACACTGAAGCTTTCTTT. The chain has TRBV27 and TRBJ1-1, with D possibly being TRBD1 (6 bases). CDR1 is MNHEY, CDR2 SMNVEV, per germline (reference sequence). The length of the CDR3 is 13 residues. V was shortened by 3 bases and J by 3 bases, with 8 bases between the two germline ends.

With regard to this clone: In the same sample, other DNA sequences code for this CDR3. Here the CDR3 reads CASSPGTGGSGANVLTF. The CDR3 DNA sequence: TGTGCCAGCTCACCCGGGACAGGGGGCTCTGGGGCCAACGTCCTGACTTTC. The chain carries TRBV18 and TRBJ2-6; 11 nucleotides align to TRBD1. From germline, CDR1 is KGHSH and CDR2 LQKENI. J lost 0 bases, V lost 3 bases, and 1 base had no gene match. This CDR3 has 17 residues.

The chain carries TRBV19 and TRBJ1-1, with 8 bases matching TRBD1. The V gene end was trimmed by 5 bases and the J gene end by 2 bases; junction bases not matched to a gene: 10. The CDR3 runs to 16 residues. CDR1 and CDR2 (germline): LNHDA, SQIVND (reference sequence). The CDR3 sequence: CASSVLRDRFNTEAFF. The CDR3, as DNA: TGTGCCAGTAGTGTCTTACGGGACAGGTTTAACACTGAAGCTTTCTTT.

The rearrangement uses TRBV18 and TRBJ2-5; 7 nucleotides agree with TRBD1. V shed 5 bases and J 5 bases; nucleotides not matched to a gene: 5. Germline loops: CDR1 KGHSH, CDR2 LQKENI. The CDR3 runs 13 residues. The CDR3 sequence is CASSSGTDETQYF. Written as DNA, the CDR3 is TGTGCCAGCTCATCCGGGACAGATGAGACCCAGTACTTC.

The gene calls are TRBV5-4 and TRBJ2-7, with 10 positions matching TRBD1. Germline V gives CDR1 SGHNT, CDR2 YYREEE (reference sequence). V trimming: 2 bases; J trimming: 4 bases; junction bases outside the gene matches: 6. The CDR3 loop spans 15 amino acids. DNA of the CDR3: TGTGCCAGCAGCTTCGCCGGGACAGGGGAATACGAGCAGTACTTC. It yields the protein CASSFAGTGEYEQYF.

The rearrangement joins TRBV25-1 to TRBJ2-7; 9 nucleotides align to TRBD1. Germline CDR1 MGHDK, CDR2 SYGVNS. Germline trimming cut 1 base from V and 5 bases from J; bases unmatched to any gene: 9. The CDR3 loop spans 16 amino acids. CDR3 coding DNA: TGTGCCAGCAGTGAATGGGGCGGGACAGGGTTTCACGAGCAGTACTTC. This gives the protein CASSEWGGTGFHEQYF.

This clone is a singleton in its sample. The chain has TRBV25-1 and TRBJ2-3; 7 nucleotides match TRBD2. The CDR3 runs to 16 residues. V trimming: 4 bases; J trimming: 2 bases; junction bases outside the gene matches: 9. The V gene's germline CDR1 is MGHDK and CDR2 SYGVNS. In nucleotides, the CDR3 is TGTGCCAGCAGTGGGGGCGCTAGCGGTTTCACAGATACGCAGTATTTT. It translates to CASSGGASGFTDTQYF.

The V call is TRBV5-1, the J call TRBJ1-1, with D possibly matching TRBD1 (6 bases). V lost 0 bases and J 7 bases, leaving 16 bases between the germline ends. This CDR3 comprises 15 residues. CDR1 and CDR2 (germline): SGHRS, YFSETQ. The CDR3 region has the DNA TGCGCCAGCAGCTTGGATGAGGGGGTGAGAGGTGAAGCTTTCTTT. Translated: CASSLDEGVRGEAFF.

The genes are TRBV5-1 and TRBJ2-3; 10 bases agree with TRBD2. Trimming removed 0 bases from V and 8 bases from J; junction bases left unmatched: 18. CDR3 length equals 19 residues. Germline V lookup: CDR1 SGHRS, CDR2 YFSETQ. The chain's CDR3 is CASSLAGSSGRTISVTQYF. The CDR3, as DNA: TGCGCCAGCAGCTTGGCCGGCAGTAGCGGGAGGACGATATCGGTTACGCAGTATTTT.

This clone was detected once. The chain links TRBV19 to TRBJ2-1, with D perhaps TRBD1 (5 bases). This CDR3 is 12 amino acids long. Germline assignment: CDR1 LNHDA and CDR2 SQIVND (reference sequence). V was trimmed by 0 bases and J by 9 bases, leaving 6 bases between them. Here the CDR3 DNA reads TGTGCCAGTAGTATAGATCAGGGTGAGCAGTTCTTC. This gives the protein CASSIDQGEQFF.

This rearrangement joins TRBV18 to TRBJ2-2, with TRBD2 matching over 9 bases. The J segment lost 2 bases and the V segment lost 2 bases, leaving 0 bases of the junction unmatched. The CDR3 is 15 amino acids. CDR1 and CDR2 from the germline V gene are KGHSH and LQKENI. Written as DNA, the CDR3 is TGTGCCAGCTCACCAGGGACTAGCAACACCGGGGAGCTGTTTTTT. It codes for CASSPGTSNTGELFF.

This chain connects TRBV7-9 to TRBJ2-7; weak D call: TRBD2 (6 bases). The V gene lost 3 bases and the J gene lost 1 base, with 13 bases spanning the gap. From germline, CDR1 is SEHNR and CDR2 FQNEAQ (reference sequence). This CDR3 has 15 residues. CDR3 residues: CASSFSGSTSYEQYF. The CDR3 nucleotides are TGTGCCAGCAGCTTTTCCGGGAGCACGTCCTACGAGCAGTACTTC.

This rearrangement joins TRBV18 to TRBJ2-7; D uncertain. CDR1 is KGHSH and CDR2 is LQKENI in the germline V gene. The CDR3 runs to 13 residues. V was pared by 2 bases and J by 0 bases, with 5 bases between. This CDR3 reads CASSPNSSYEQYF. In DNA, the CDR3 is TGTGCCAGCTCACCAAACAGCTCCTACGAGCAGTACTTC.

This chain joins TRBV11-2 and TRBJ2-7; 9 bases are shared with TRBD2. Trimming cost V 5 bases and J 4 bases; bases outside gene matches: 6. This CDR3 has 14 amino acids. Per germline, CDR1 SGHAT and CDR2 FQNNGV. The CDR3 coding sequence is TGTGCCAGCAGCATACCGGGACTAGCTTACGAGCAGTACTTC. Translated: CASSIPGLAYEQYF.

The chain uses TRBV29-1 and TRBJ2-7, with 9 bases fitting TRBD1. The CDR3 spans 16 residues. Looked up from germline, CDR1 is SQVTM and CDR2 is ANQGSEA. The V segment lost 5 bases and the J segment 7 bases; nucleotides outside the gene matches: 18. The CDR3 coding sequence is TGCAGCGTTTTCGGACCCTATCCGGGACAGGGAGAGGAGCAGTACTTC. Its protein product is CSVFGPYPGQGEEQYF.

The gene calls are TRBV19 and TRBJ2-1, with 9 bases lining up with TRBD2. Trimming cost V 3 bases and J 6 bases; bases outside gene matches: 6. The V gene's germline CDR1 is LNHDA and CDR2 SQIVND (reference sequence). This CDR3 region has 15 residues. The DNA for the CDR3 is TGTGCCAGTAGTATCGGGACTAGCTTTGTCAATGAGCAGTTCTTC. Translating it yields CASSIGTSFVNEQFF.

This rearrangement joins TRBV9 to TRBJ2-7, with D perhaps matching TRBD1 (5 bases). V was cut by 0 bases and J by 3 bases, with 10 bases left in between. The CDR3 is 14 residues long. The V gene's germline CDR1 is SGDLS and CDR2 YYNGEE. The CDR3 DNA follows: TGTGCCAGCAGCGTAGAATGGGGCAGCTACGAGCAGTACTTC. As protein: CASSVEWGSYEQYF. The variable domain in full, completed from reference TRBV9 and TRBJ2-7, reads DSGVTQTPKHLITATGQRVTLRCSPRSGDLSVYWYQQSLDQGLQFLIQYYNGEERAKGNILERFSAQQFPDLHSELNLSSLELGDSALYFCASSVEWGSYEQYFGPGTRLTVT.